A single sample gave rise to the 25 T cell receptor beta chains below, sequenced in a study of shared clonotypes between healthy human individuals. Naive CD8 cells lacked CD45RO and underwent positive selection for CCR7, leaving out terminally differentiated effector memory CD45RA+ cells. The data were produced by immunoSEQ multiplex PCR, yet TCRdb's version contains in-frame clones alone and is incomplete. The repertoire holds millions of clones, approximately 94% seen once, with 1.7% in the top ten. Sequencing was performed on naive CD8+ T cells from PBMCs. These TCRs come from a man between 18 and 29 years old in good health. Some clones in this sample may be carry-over from other donors' samples.

This chain links TRBV4-1 with TRBJ2-7; D ambiguous. Germline CDR1 and CDR2: MGHRA and YSYEKL. With 4 bases removed from V and 3 bases from J, the gap between germline ends came to 10 bases. The CDR3 has 13 residues. CDR3 DNA: TGCGCCAGCAGCCTTGCCGAGCTCTACGAGCAGTACTTC. Its protein is CASSLAELYEQYF.

The chain couples TRBV28 to TRBJ1-5; no clear D gene. V lost 6 bases, J lost 4 bases, and 13 bases lay in between. This CDR3 region has 14 residues. Per the germline V gene, CDR1 is MDHEN and CDR2 is SYDVKM. CDR3 residues: CASSGLRKNQPQHF. CDR3 DNA sequence: TGTGCCAGCAGCGGGCTCAGGAAAAATCAGCCCCAGCATTTT.

V is TRBV5-5 and J is TRBJ1-2; the D gene is possibly TRBD1 (5 bases). V was pared by 4 bases and J by 4 bases, with 8 bases between. This CDR3 region has 12 residues. Germline values: CDR1 SGHKS, CDR2 YYEKEE (reference sequence). The CDR3 DNA follows: TGTGCCAGCAGCCCGGGGACCTATGGCTACACCTTC. It yields the protein CASSPGTYGYTF. The complete variable domain, with remaining parts taken from reference TRBV5-5 and TRBJ1-2, reads DAGVTQSPTHLIKTRGQQVTLRCSPISGHKSVSWYQQVLGQGPQFIFQYYEKEERGRGNFPDRFSARQFPNYSSELNVNALLLGDSALYLCASSPGTYGYTFGSGTRLTVV.

V usage is TRBV7-8 and J usage is TRBJ2-2; no clear D gene. Between the trimmed V and J ends, which lost 1 base and 5 bases, there was a span of 8 bases. This CDR3 has 14 residues. Germline CDR1 reads SGHVS; CDR2 reads FQNEAQ. The CDR3 nucleotides are TGTGCCAGCAGCTTAGTGGATATAACCGGGGAGCTGTTTTTT. It specifies CASSLVDITGELFF.

This chain links TRBV11-2 with TRBJ2-7; D ambiguous. This CDR3 comprises 13 residues. Per germline, CDR1 SGHAT and CDR2 FQNNGV. V shed 1 base and J shed 7 bases, with 11 bases lying between them. In DNA form, the CDR3 reads TGTGCCAGCAGCTTAGGACCTCTTCGGGAGCAGTACTTC. Its protein is CASSLGPLREQYF.

The chain employs TRBV7-8 and TRBJ2-7, with 9 bases lining up with TRBD1. V was clipped by 3 bases and J by 0 bases; unmatched bases: 15. The CDR3 has 19 residues. Looked up from germline, CDR1 is SGHVS and CDR2 is FQNEAQ. CDR3 protein: CASSFKVPVGTGLSYEQYF. CDR3 in DNA: TGTGCCAGCAGCTTTAAAGTTCCCGTCGGGACAGGGCTCTCCTACGAGCAGTACTTC.

This chain connects TRBV6-5 to TRBJ2-5, with a tentative D call TRBD2 (5 bases). V lost 0 bases to trimming and J lost 4 bases, with 12 bases between them. Germline CDR1 reads MNHEY; CDR2 reads SVGAGI. This CDR3 spans 15 amino acids. Written as DNA, the CDR3 is TGTGCCAGCAGTTACTCGTTAGGGAGTGGAGAGACCCAGTACTTC. It is translated as CASSYSLGSGETQYF.

The table lists this clone with a few counts. In the same sample, other DNA sequences code for this CDR3. The CDR3 region is CASSLDSYEQYF. The CDR3 DNA is TGTGCCAGCAGTCTCGACAGCTACGAGCAGTACTTC. The chain combines TRBV28 with TRBJ2-7, with D tentatively TRBD1 (5 bases). Trimming left V 5 bases short and J 3 bases short, with 8 bases between. The CDR3 consists of 12 residues. The germline V gene has CDR1 MDHEN and CDR2 SYDVKM.

A note on this clone: The sample holds other DNA sequences that translate to the same CDR3. The chain couples TRBV2 to TRBJ2-7; D is ambiguous. The ends were cut back, 6 bases at V and 0 bases at J, with 6 bases in the middle. This CDR3 has 12 amino acids. Germline loops: CDR1 SNHLY, CDR2 FYNNEI. CDR3 DNA sequence: TGTGCCAGCAGGCGGTCCTCCTACGAGCAGTACTTC. Translating gives CASRRSSYEQYF. Using reference TRBV2 and TRBJ2-7 for the parts outside the CDR3, the full variable domain is EPEVTQTPSHQVTQMGQEVILRCVPISNHLYFYWYRQILGQKVEFLVSFYNNEISEKSEIFDDQFSVERPDGSNFTLKIRSTKLEDSAMYFCASRRSSYEQYFGPGTRLTVT.

A word on this clone: This specimen includes other DNA sequences encoding the same CDR3. V and J are TRBV7-9 and TRBJ2-1; 7 bases line up with TRBD1. The CDR3 totals 16 residues. V was clipped by 5 bases and J by 0 bases; unmatched bases: 7. Germline V lookup: CDR1 SEHNR, CDR2 FQNEAQ (reference sequence). CDR3 amino acids: CASSPGTASSYNEQFF. The CDR3 DNA reads as TGTGCCAGCAGCCCCGGGACAGCGAGCTCCTACAATGAGCAGTTCTTC.

This clone showed up just once. The chain employs TRBV11-2 and TRBJ2-1, with no clear D. In germline, CDR1 is SGHAT, CDR2 FQNNGV. V was trimmed by 10 bases and J by 7 bases, leaving 14 bases between them. The CDR3 extends over 12 amino acids. This CDR3 reads CATGFIPNEQFF. The CDR3 DNA is TGTGCCACCGGTTTCATACCAAATGAGCAGTTCTTC.

This rearrangement joins TRBV27 to TRBJ2-7; 7 bases align to TRBD2. The CDR3 length is 13 residues. Germline CDR1 is MNHEY and CDR2 is SMNVEV (reference sequence). V gave up 4 bases and J gave up 6 bases; unmatched junction bases: 6. The CDR3 here is CASSYGGGSEQYF. The CDR3 DNA reads as TGTGCCAGCAGTTATGGGGGGGGGAGCGAGCAGTACTTC.

This clone came up once. This chain links TRBV27 with TRBJ2-3, with TRBD2 identical over 8 bases. Germline V gene data show CDR1 as MNHEY and CDR2 as SMNVEV (reference sequence). CDR3 length equals 16 residues. V was clipped by 3 bases and J by 2 bases; unmatched bases: 7. Written as DNA, the CDR3 is TGTGCCAGCAGTTTTCCCGGGGGGGCCTTCACAGATACGCAGTATTTT. Amino acid sequence: CASSFPGGAFTDTQYF.

The rearrangement links TRBV4-3 to TRBJ2-7; D is unresolved. V dropped 0 bases and J dropped 6 bases, with 9 bases sitting between them. The CDR3 totals 13 residues. Germline V CDR1 and CDR2: LGHNA, YSLEER. The CDR3: CASSQDRISEQYF. CDR3 in DNA: TGCGCCAGCAGCCAAGACAGGATATCCGAGCAGTACTTC.

This chain links TRBV29-1 with TRBJ1-5; tentatively, D is TRBD1 (5 bases). Between the trimmed V and J ends, which lost 6 bases and 5 bases, there was a span of 11 bases. Germline assignment: CDR1 SQVTM and CDR2 ANQGSEA. CDR3 length equals 12 residues. The CDR3, as DNA: TGCAGCGTGGGGGAGGGTCATCAGCCCCAGCATTTT. This translates into CSVGEGHQPQHF.

The V gene is TRBV29-1, the J gene TRBJ2-2, with D possibly TRBD2 on 5 matching bases. The V end was cut by 4 bases, the J end by 7 bases, with 13 bases between. CDR3 size: 13 residues. Per germline, CDR1 SQVTM and CDR2 ANQGSEA. CDR3 sequence reads: CSVVRGPGGELFF. CDR3 nucleotides: TGCAGCGTTGTTCGGGGTCCGGGCGGGGAGCTGTTTTTT.

The chain employs TRBV19 and TRBJ2-5; no clear D. Germline assignment: CDR1 LNHDA and CDR2 SQIVND (reference sequence). The CDR3 sequence is 15 residues long. Trimming pared 10 bases from V and 5 bases from J, leaving 23 bases between. CDR3 sequence reads: CATGWITNLQETQYF. In DNA form, the CDR3 reads TGTGCCACCGGCTGGATAACCAACTTACAGGAGACCCAGTACTTC.

The chain employs TRBV7-8 and TRBJ1-1; D unclear. This CDR3 has 12 residues. Trimming shortened V by 4 bases and J by 2 bases, and 5 bases separated the two germline ends. The germline CDR1 and CDR2 sequences are SGHVS and FQNEAQ. The CDR3 coding sequence is TGTGCCAGCAGCTCAATAAACACTGAAGCTTTCTTT. It yields the protein CASSSINTEAFF.

This clone came up a few times. The same CDR3 arises from other DNA sequences in this sample as well. J is TRBJ1-1 and V is TRBV30, with D unclear. Germline V gene sequence: CDR1 GTSNPN, CDR2 SVGIG (reference sequence). This CDR3 spans 11 amino acids. V lost 0 bases and J lost 6, with 5 bases in between. This CDR3 reads CAWSVGSEAFF. In nucleotides, the CDR3 is TGTGCCTGGAGTGTAGGGTCTGAAGCTTTCTTT.

The V call is TRBV7-2, the J call TRBJ2-7; no clear D. Germline V CDR1 and CDR2: SGHTA, FQGNSA. Between the trimmed V and J ends, which lost 5 bases and 3 bases, there was a span of 11 bases. This CDR3 region has 13 residues. For the CDR3, the DNA is TGTGCCAGCAGCGGCTACAACCTCTACGAGCAGTACTTC. It yields the protein CASSGYNLYEQYF. The full variable domain, with the rest looked up from reference TRBV7-2 and TRBJ2-7, is GAGVSQSPSNKVTEKGKDVELRCDPISGHTALYWYRQSLGQGLEFLIYFQGNSAPDKSGLPSDRFSAERTGGSVSTLTIQRTQQEDSAVYLCASSGYNLYEQYFGPGTRLTVT.

The rearrangement joins TRBV7-2 to TRBJ1-2, with D unclear. V lost 5 bases, J lost 6 bases, and 13 bases lay in between. The CDR3 contains 13 residues. Germline V gene sequence: CDR1 SGHTA, CDR2 FQGNSA. The CDR3 region has the DNA TGTGCCAGCAGCGGCAACGTGATTGATGGCTACACCTTC. As protein: CASSGNVIDGYTF. The whole variable domain, filled in from reference TRBV7-2 and TRBJ1-2, reads GAGVSQSPSNKVTEKGKDVELRCDPISGHTALYWYRQSLGQGLEFLIYFQGNSAPDKSGLPSDRFSAERTGGSVSTLTIQRTQQEDSAVYLCASSGNVIDGYTFGSGTRLTVV.

The chain combines TRBV6-5 with TRBJ1-5; possibly TRBD1 for D (5 bases). The CDR3 has 15 amino acids. CDR1 is MNHEY and CDR2 is SVGAGI in the germline V gene. Trimming took off 5 bases at V and 4 bases at J, with 15 bases between the two ends. The CDR3 here is CASSQRTGGNQPQHF. As DNA, the CDR3 is TGTGCCAGCAGTCAAAGAACGGGGGGAAATCAGCCCCAGCATTTT.

The V call is TRBV5-1, the J call TRBJ1-2, with 8 bases matching TRBD1. CDR1 is SGHRS, CDR2 YFSETQ, per germline. This CDR3 region has 12 residues. V lost 4 bases and J lost 7; bases outside the gene matches: 3. CDR3 DNA sequence: TGCGCCAGCAGCCCGGACAGGGCTGGCTACACCTTC. This codes for CASSPDRAGYTF.

This chain connects TRBV6-5 to TRBJ1-2; no clear D gene. V gave up 7 bases and J gave up 4 bases, with 13 bases separating them. The CDR3 length is 13 residues. CDR1 is MNHEY, CDR2 SVGAGI, per germline. This CDR3 reads CASTPVKGYGYTF. The CDR3 DNA follows: TGTGCCAGCACTCCCGTTAAAGGCTATGGCTACACCTTC.

The table lists this clone with a count of one. The genes are TRBV9 and TRBJ2-3; TRBD2 is a possible D gene (6 bases). Germline CDR1 reads SGDLS; CDR2 reads YYNGEE. CDR3 length equals 16 residues. Trimming took off 4 bases at V and 4 bases at J, with 19 bases between the two ends. This chain's CDR3 is CASSTSGSVAADTQYF. CDR3 sequence (DNA): TGTGCCAGCAGCACTTCCGGGAGCGTTGCCGCAGATACGCAGTATTTT.